These T cell receptor beta chains were read from a single sample in a study of T cells in Graves' hyperthyroidism and ophthalmopathy. TCRdb processed the multiplex PCR reads anew with MiXCR; each CDR3 protein has one entry. The table shows about 380,000 distinct CDR3 sequences, with approximately 17% occurring only once. What was sequenced was blood. The source of these receptors is a man between 18 and 29 years old with Graves' ophthalmopathy. Both conserved end residues are part of each CDR3. The D gene is left open where the match is weak. Clone size, where shown, is once, few, many, or a class for clones that have expanded.

size | D | J | length | V | DNA | CDR3
many | . | TRBJ1-2 | 15 | TRBV3-1 | TGTGCCAGCAGCCCTAGGGACGGACTTAACTATGGCTACACCTTC | CASSPRDGLNYGYTF
. | . | TRBJ1-6 | 14 | TRBV11-3 | TGTGCCAGCAGCTTAACGGCCTACGGGTCACCCCTCCACTTT | CASSLTAYGSPLHF
many | . | TRBJ2-5 | 16 | TRBV12-3/TRBV12-4 | TGTGCCAGCAGTAACCCCGGGGTGTCGTACCAAGAGACCCAGTACTTC | CASSNPGVSYQETQYF
. | TRBD2 | TRBJ2-2 | 20 | TRBV5-5 | TGTGCCAGCAGCTTGGCCCTCAGCGGGGGGGCCGCGGGAAACACCGGGGAGCTGTTTTTT | CASSLALSGGAAGNTGELFF
many | TRBD2 | TRBJ2-3 | 17 | TRBV4-1 | TGCGCCAGCAGCCCGGAGGGAGCGGGGGGGATCACAGATACGCAGTATTTT | CASSPEGAGGITDTQYF
few | TRBD1 | TRBJ2-2 | 13 | TRBV20-1 | TGCAGTGCCGACAGGGGGCCCGCCGGGGAGCTGTTTTTT | CSADRGPAGELFF
few | . | TRBJ1-6 | 13 | TRBV9 | TGTGCCAGCGGGGGGCCGGCGAATTCACCCCTCCACTTT | CASGGPANSPLHF
. | . | TRBJ2-7 | 14 | TRBV5-5 | TGTGCCAGCCGGACGCAACCAGCAAATTACGAGCAGTACTTC | CASRTQPANYEQYF
. | . | TRBJ2-1 | 11 | TRBV7-9 | TGTGCCAGCAGCCCTACTAGAGAGCAGTTCTTC | CASSPTREQFF
many | TRBD1 | TRBJ1-5 | 15 | TRBV6-1 | TGTGCCAGCCAAACCGGACAGGGGGGGCATCAGCCCCAGCATTTT | CASQTGQGGHQPQHF
few | TRBD2 | TRBJ2-1 | 13 | TRBV12-3/TRBV12-4 | TGTGCCAGCAGTCCCGGGAGGGGCTATGAGCAGTTCTTC | CASSPGRGYEQFF
. | . | TRBJ2-7 | 14 | TRBV10-3 | TGTGCCATCAGTGGGAGGAGGGACGGCTACGAGCAGTACTTC | CAISGRRDGYEQYF
few | . | TRBJ1-1 | 14 | TRBV12-3/TRBV12-4 | TGTGCCAGCACCGTGTTTTACATGAACACTGAAGCTTTCTTT | CASTVFYMNTEAFF
many | . | TRBJ1-1 | 13 | TRBV5-1 | TGCGCCAGCAAAAAAGAGGGGAGCACTGAAGCTTTCTTT | CASKKEGSTEAFF
many | . | TRBJ1-6 | 12 | TRBV10-3 | TGTGCCATCAGTTCTGACCGAGCCCCCCTCCACTTT | CAISSDRAPLHF
many | . | TRBJ1-1 | 13 | TRBV11-2 | TGTGCCAGCAGCTTCAGGGATGGCACTGAAGCTTTCTTT | CASSFRDGTEAFF
once | TRBD1 | TRBJ1-6 | 16 | TRBV6-1 | TGTGCCAGCAGATCTATGAGGGGGCTAAGGGATTCACCCCTCCACTTT | CASRSMRGLRDSPLHF
. | . | TRBJ2-7 | 11 | TRBV10-3 | TGTGCCATCAAGTCGGCGGTCGAGCAGTACTTC | CAIKSAVEQYF
. | . | TRBJ2-2 | 18 | TRBV19 | TGTGCCAGTAGTATAGTATTGAGGGTGCCCGCGAACACCGGGGAGCTGTTTTTT | CASSIVLRVPANTGELFF